This T cell receptor beta chain was captured by sequencing in a study of CD8+ T cells in alopecia areata (dated by TCRdb to between 2018 and 2020). With respect to the entire study: The treated patients, all with moderate-to-severe alopecia areata, were enrolled in an open-label pilot trial of oral tofacitinib given at 5 to 10 mg twice daily. RNA came from the PAXgene miRNA kit for fixed scalp, the miRNeasy kit for PBMCs, and the RNeasy kit for mouse skin. Patients stayed on tofacitinib for 6 to 18 months and then had 6 months of follow-up off drug so that delayed response and recurrence could be assessed. Biopsies were taken from tofacitinib-treated patients at baseline and at 4 and 24 weeks of treatment, and a later scalp biopsy was taken in several of the tofacitinib-treated patients. Scalp clonality was compared across normal scalp (n=4), patchy alopecia areata scalp (n=8), and alopecia totalis/universalis scalp (n=8). High-throughput TCRbeta sequencing was used to examine T cell clonal expansion in alopecia areata in both the C3H/HeJ mouse model and human patients. Amplification of TCRbeta CDR3 regions was done by immunoSEQ multiplex PCR using 35 Vbeta forward primers and 13 Jbeta reverse primers. In treated patients, disease severity was measured using the SALT score, which gives the percentage of scalp surface area affected. Human TCRbeta sequencing covered scalp tissue and sorted CD4+ and CD8+ peripheral blood T cells from patchy and totalis/universalis alopecia areata patients and healthy controls. Overall study outcomes, separate from this receptor: Higher clonality and more expanded CD8+ clones were observed in lesional scalp than in normal scalp, particularly in alopecia totalis/universalis, a finding suggestive of antigenic drive. Many expanded lesional clones were found to persist in scalp and blood during tofacitinib treatment, and relapse after treatment cessation may be partly explained by this persistence. With tofacitinib, both scalp clonality and the number of expanded CD8+ clones among the top 100 scalp clones went down significantly. Unlike mouse skin, where gammadelta T cells dominate, normal human skin contains resident alphabeta T cells that get sequenced too, which complicates analysis of the scalp TCR repertoire. Shared TCR sequences between patients were less evident than in mice, which may be partly attributable to HLA diversity in the patient population. Because the treated cohort was small and had just a single nonresponder, larger studies are needed to establish links between baseline CD8+ expansion and response.

The sample's time point label, in plain terms: 24 weeks on oral tofacitinib. The sample's treatment or condition, from its label and the paper: oral pan-JAK inhibitor, 5-10 mg twice daily. Peripheral blood and lesional scalp punch biopsies were obtained from patients with alopecia areata. PBMCs were separated by density centrifugation and stained for CD3, CD4 and CD8, after which CD4+ and CD8+ T cells were sorted on a FACSAria. To prepare the library, the immunoSEQ multiplex PCR assay was applied. To provide template for TCR sequencing, every sample had RNA extracted and reverse transcribed into cDNA. SuperScript III was used to make first-strand cDNA, primed with a 2:1 mix of oligo-dT and random hexamers. Amplification bias was assessed with a synthetic immune receptor repertoire, and residual bias was removed computationally. As for the original processing: Raw reads were preprocessed to remove errors, and CDR3 was defined by IMGT conventions from the conserved cysteine to phenylalanine. Clonality was computed as 1 minus the Shannon entropy, with the entropy normalized by log2 of the number of productive unique TCRs. Whether each scalp clone was CD4 or CD8 was inferred by checking scalp TCRbeta sequences against the CD4 and CD8 repertoires from sorted blood. Drawn from immuneACCESS, this table holds only the in-frame rearrangements with V and J called that TCRdb kept. Clones are partly lost; checked studies trace under half to an unresolved V gene and leave the rest unexplained. That table furnishes V, J and clone size, whereas the DNA furnished D and trimming. This sample has roughly 200,000 clones in its table, and about 53% of those were observed once. 10% to 12% of the sample comes from the top ten.

As for this clone: The antigen this receptor binds is unknown. Per-base qualities were not stored, and no clone one base away is much larger.

The material was CD8+ T cells sorted from blood, obtained at week 24, from a patient treated with tofacitinib. The sequence was obtained from a human donor with alopecia areata.

The DNA is as follows: TGTGCCACAGGCCTCAACAGGGAGGCGGTTGGCTACACCTTC. This gives the protein CATGLNREAVGYTF. The rearrangement combines TRBV10-3 with TRBJ1-2; the D gene is perhaps TRBD1, from 6 matching bases. From the cysteine up to the phenylalanine, the CDR3 has a length of 14 residues. The read is trimmed to its CDR3 DNA, 42 bases read in frame from base 1. V is pared back by 10 bases and J by 7 bases, with 22 bases lying between the germline termini. CDR1 and CDR2 were assigned from the germline V gene as ENHRY and SYGVKD.